This T cell receptor (beta chain) was profiled in a study of CD8+CD57+ T cells in acquired aplastic anemia. Study summary: An average of roughly 3 ug of DNA was obtained from sorted CD4+ and CD8+ cells. Notes on the study in general: Patients shared some 30 CD8+ CDR3 sequences with controls.

About this clonotype: The antigen is undetermined.

Genomic DNA provided the template from which TCR beta VDJ and CDR3 profiles were obtained. TCRdb reanalysed the reads using MiXCR and keeps one entry per CDR3 protein. Of 150,000 to 200,000 distinct CDR3 sequences in the sample, less than 65% were seen once. Trimming left V 5 bases short and J 2 bases short, with 9 bases between. There are 13 residues in the CDR3. CDR1 and CDR2 from the germline V gene are SGHTA and FQGTGA. This chain joins TRBV7-3 and TRBJ2-5; D not certain. The sequenced sample was sorted CD4+, CD8+, or CD8+CD57+ T cells (not recorded which) from PBMCs. The TCR originated in a human donor with severe aplastic anemia or a healthy control (not recorded which). The CDR3 DNA reads TGTGCCAGCAGCGTCACTGGGCAAGAGACCCAGTACTTC. Its translation is CASSVTGQETQYF.